This TCR beta chain was captured by sequencing in a study of Ad26.COV2.S vaccination and SARS-CoV-2 variants. Germline values: CDR1 GTSNPN, CDR2 SVGIG (reference sequence). The V and J ends lost 3 bases and 6 bases, in that order; junction bases with no gene match: 15. The CDR3 runs 16 residues. Treatment described: approximately 18 received Ad26.COV2.S at low or high dose, single or two shots; 5 received placebo; per-sample allocation not given. Day 63 after the first vaccine or placebo injection was the time point for sampling. Boston supplied an adult donor aged 18-55 years. Only one count was recorded for this clone. TCRdb's copy holds only in-frame clones and misses some; the assay was immunoSEQ multiplex PCR. The sample holds around 320,000 clones; around 87% are singletons and the top ten take around 3.5%.

The V gene is TRBV30, the J gene TRBJ2-5; 8 bases align to TRBD2. The source of this sequence is a person aged 18-65 years who received the Ad26.COV2.S COVID-19 vaccine or a placebo. Specimen: peripheral blood, collected in a trial of Ad26.COV2.S vaccine versus placebo. CDR3 region: CAWRARGAGRQKTQYF. DNA of the CDR3: TGTGCCTGGAGGGCGCGGGGGGCCGGGCGACAAAAGACCCAGTACTTC.